This T cell receptor beta chain originates from a study of cytomegalovirus exposure and HLA in healthy donors. Study-wide results and caveats: Many donors shared some public TCRs, even though most TCR sequences were rare. Altogether, 150 or so TCR beta chains were recorded as cytomegalovirus-associated. A later analysis reported that several of the most significant clusters appeared to be linked to common viral pathogens, among them Epstein-Barr virus. The authors later found most CMV-associated TCR beta chains appeared HLA-restricted.

On this clone itself: Its antigen is unidentified.

PCR involved 60 Vbeta and 13 Jbeta primers. Measured with immunoSEQ multiplex PCR; TCRdb has only the in-frame clones, and not every one. This table holds about 170,000 clones, 65% to 80% found once. The trim removed 7 bases at V and 6 bases at J, leaving 14 bases unmatched. Germline CDR1 SNHLY, CDR2 FYNNEI. The CDR3 is made up of 16 amino acids. This chain joins TRBV2 and TRBJ2-2; the match to TRBD1 covers 7 bases. The sequence came from a woman in her 50s in good health and CMV-seropositive. The sequenced sample was PBMCs. For the CDR3, the DNA is TGTGCCAGCAACGGCCGGTCAGGGGGATGGTCCGGGGAGCTGTTTTTT. It translates to CASNGRSGGWSGELFF.